The rows below give T cell receptor beta chains drawn from one sample of a study of blood T cell repertoires in COVID-19. Clones were sequenced by immunoSEQ multiplex PCR, and TCRdb holds only the in-frame ones, with some missing. The data contain approximately 250,000 clones, 84% of them seen just once; the ten biggest clones take up around 7.8%. The sample comprised peripheral blood. The receptor source for this set is a human donor in a cohort sampled during active COVID-19. Both conserved end residues are part of each CDR3. The D gene is left open where the match is weak.

v_call	j_call	d_call	cdr3_nt	cdr3_aa
TRBV7-9	TRBJ2-2	-	TGTGCCAGCAGCTTTCGTCTCACGGACAGAACCGGGGAGCTGTTTTTT	CASSFRLTDRTGELFF
TRBV9	TRBJ1-1	-	TGTGCCAGCAGCGTAGACACGAACACTGAAGCTTTCTTT	CASSVDTNTEAFF
TRBV7-9	TRBJ2-5	-	TGTGCCAGCAGCCAACGCGGACTCACCCAAGAGACCCAGTACTTC	CASSQRGLTQETQYF
TRBV3-1/TRBV3-2	TRBJ2-5	-	TGTGCCAGCAGCCAAACCGTCGGGGTTGAGACCCAGTACTTC	CASSQTVGVETQYF
TRBV4-2	TRBJ1-2	-	TGTGCCAGCAGCCCCACCCGGGGGGTTAACTATGGCTACACCTTC	CASSPTRGVNYGYTF
TRBV2	TRBJ1-4	TRBD1	TGTGCCAGCAACCGTCTTGGACAGGCCAGTGAAAAACTGTTTTTT	CASNRLGQASEKLFF
TRBV18	TRBJ1-1	-	TGTGCCAGCTCACCGCCACGAATAGCGGGGAGGAACACTGAAGCTTTCTTT	CASSPPRIAGRNTEAFF
TRBV4-3	TRBJ2-7	-	TGCGCCAGCAGCAGACAACGGGGAGCTTCCTACGAGCAGTACTTC	CASSRQRGASYEQYF
TRBV5-5	TRBJ2-1	TRBD2	TGTGCCAGCAGCTTGTATAGCGGGAGGGCCCTCAATGAGCAGTTCTTC	CASSLYSGRALNEQFF
TRBV19	TRBJ2-1	-	TGTGCCAGTAGGCAGGGTATATACAATGAGCAGTTCTTC	CASRQGIYNEQFF